The entry below describes one T cell receptor (beta chain). The record originates from a study of shared clonotypes between healthy human individuals. In the study overall: Each donor contributed plates that comprised three CD4 naive, three CD4 memory, two CD8 naive and one CD8 memory.

Assay runs were performed at deep level. Some clones are missing from TCRdb's copy, which holds only in-frame ones; the method was immunoSEQ multiplex PCR. The sample includes roughly 2,000,000 clones, about 93% of them seen just once. Naive CD8 populations comprised CD45RO-negative cells positively selected for CCR7, excluding terminally differentiated effector memory CD45RA+ cells. Study donors comprised healthy, HIV-negative adults devoid of recent acute infection or vaccination. Germline V gives CDR1 SGHAT, CDR2 FQNNGV. The CDR3 is 18 amino acids. V was clipped by 4 bases and J by 7 bases; unmatched bases: 18.

Source material: naive CD8+ T cells from PBMCs. The sequence was collected from a man aged 18 to 30 in good health. Some clones in this sample may be carry-over from other donors' samples. The V call is TRBV11-2, the J call TRBJ1-1; 10 nucleotides match TRBD1. This CDR3 is CASSSNTRDRGSAHEAFF. Here the CDR3 DNA reads TGTGCCAGCAGCTCTAATACCCGGGACAGGGGCTCCGCACATGAAGCTTTCTTT.